Here is one TCR beta chain with its context. This specimen belongs to a study of blood T cell repertoires in COVID-19. Study background: The United States, Italy and Spain were the sources of the acute and convalescent COVID-19 samples. PBMCs, B-cell-depleted T cells, or T cells were the source of the cDNA or gDNA that made up the material.

CDR1 MNHEY and CDR2 SVGAGI come from the germline V gene. The CDR3 covers 12 residues. Trimming took off 4 bases at V and 6 bases at J, with 9 bases between the two ends. Sequencing was performed with immunoSEQ multiplex PCR; in TCRdb, only in-frame clones are kept and a portion is missing. The table lists about 130,000 clones, around 76% of them singletons. The receptor was derived from a human donor in a cohort sampled during active COVID-19. The material sequenced was peripheral blood. This rearrangement joins TRBV6-5 to TRBJ1-2, with D unclear. The DNA for the CDR3 is TGTGCCAGCAGTTCAGGCCGTAATGGCTACACCTTC. This gives the protein CASSSGRNGYTF.